This T cell receptor (beta chain) was found in a study of blood T cell repertoires in COVID-19. Study background: The analysed material was cDNA or gDNA that came from T cells, B-cell-depleted T cells, or PBMCs.

This clone was seen a single time. The CDR3 is 16 amino acids. The J segment lost 1 base and the V segment lost 4 bases, leaving 7 bases of the junction unmatched. Germline values: CDR1 SEHNR, CDR2 FQNEAQ (reference sequence). Participants were aged roughly 18 to 89 years from around 24 US areas. The study assigned cohorts using participant-reported clinical history. In the authors' methods: It was from reference gene primer amplification that nucleated cell counts were estimated. TCRdb keeps only in-frame clones here, not all; method: immunoSEQ multiplex PCR. V and J calls and clone size are those listed in that table; D and trimming were worked out from the DNA. The data hold approximately 300,000 clones, with around 86% observed a single time.

The sample comprised PBMCs or T cells enriched from blood (not recorded which). The chain uses TRBV7-9 and TRBJ1-1; 9 bases align to TRBD1. The sequence was obtained from a man aged 25-45 years who had recovered from COVID-19. The CDR3 here is CASSWGQGVGNTEAFF. As DNA, the CDR3 is TGTGCCAGCAGCTGGGGACAGGGAGTAGGGAACACTGAAGCTTTCTTT.